The sequence of this TCR beta chain was determined in a study of T cell clusters in autoimmune cytopenias. In the study overall: The median distinct TRB clonotype count was under 3,000 per sample, from a median around 52,000 reads. Study results and caveats: Physiological T cell clusters of healthy donors were apparently absent in primary autoimmune cytopenia patients.

Multiplex touch-down PCR amplified TRB using TRB-A and TRB-B pools in one tube. TCRdb reprocessed the multiplex PCR reads and keeps a single row for each CDR3 protein, giving no DNA. The repertoire table contains 4,100 or so distinct CDR3 sequences. The CDR3 has 16 residues. Germline values: CDR1 SGHAT, CDR2 FQNNGV. Each sample's input was approximately 0.25 ug genomic DNA, 38,000 or so genome equivalents. Regarding this clonotype: Its cognate antigen is unknown.

The sequence was collected from a human donor with an autoimmune cytopenia or autoimmune hepatitis (not recorded which). This chain links TRBV11-2 with TRBJ2-7; without DNA, the TCRdb call of TRBD2 cannot be checked. The sample comprised peripheral blood. This CDR3 is CASSNGRLAGVLEQYF.